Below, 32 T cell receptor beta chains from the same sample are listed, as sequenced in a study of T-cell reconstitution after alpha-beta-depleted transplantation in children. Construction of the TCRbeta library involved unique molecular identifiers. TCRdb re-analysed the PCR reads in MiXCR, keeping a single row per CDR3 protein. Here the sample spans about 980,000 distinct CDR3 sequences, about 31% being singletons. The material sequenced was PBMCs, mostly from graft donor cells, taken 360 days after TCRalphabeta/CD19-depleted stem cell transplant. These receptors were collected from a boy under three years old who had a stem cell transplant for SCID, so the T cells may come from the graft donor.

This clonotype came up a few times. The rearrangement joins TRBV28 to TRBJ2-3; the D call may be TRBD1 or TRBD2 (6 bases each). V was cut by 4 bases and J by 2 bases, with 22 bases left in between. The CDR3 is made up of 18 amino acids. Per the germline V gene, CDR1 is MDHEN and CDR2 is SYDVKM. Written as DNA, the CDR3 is TGTGCCAGCAGTTCAATCCCCCGGGGGCTCCTATTCACAGATACGCAGTATTTT. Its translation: CASSSIPRGLLFTDTQYF. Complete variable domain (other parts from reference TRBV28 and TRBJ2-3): DVKVTQSSRYLVKRTGEKVFLECVQDMDHENMFWYRQDPGLGLRLIYFSYDVKMKEKGDIPEGYSVSREKKERFSLILESASTNQTSMYLCASSSIPRGLLFTDTQYFGPGTRLTVL.

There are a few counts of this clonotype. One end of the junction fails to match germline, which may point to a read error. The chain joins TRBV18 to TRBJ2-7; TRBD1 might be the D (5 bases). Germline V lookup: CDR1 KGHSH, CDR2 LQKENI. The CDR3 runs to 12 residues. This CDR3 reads CASSMTEYGQYF. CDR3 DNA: TGTGCCAGCTCAATGACAGAGTACGGGCAGTACTTC. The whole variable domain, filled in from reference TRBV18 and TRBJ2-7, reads NAGVMQNPRHLVRRRGQEARLRCSPMKGHSHVYWYRQLPEEGLKFMVYLQKENIIDESGMPKERFSAEFPKEGPSILRIQQVVRGDSAAYFCASSMTEYGQYFGPGTRLTVT.

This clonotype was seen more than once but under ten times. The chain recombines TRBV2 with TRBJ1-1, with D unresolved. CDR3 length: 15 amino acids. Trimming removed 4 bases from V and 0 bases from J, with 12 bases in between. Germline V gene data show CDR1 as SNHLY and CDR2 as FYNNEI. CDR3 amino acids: CASSGDRVMNTEAFF. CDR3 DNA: TGTGCCAGCAGTGGCGATCGGGTCATGAACACTGAAGCTTTCTTT.

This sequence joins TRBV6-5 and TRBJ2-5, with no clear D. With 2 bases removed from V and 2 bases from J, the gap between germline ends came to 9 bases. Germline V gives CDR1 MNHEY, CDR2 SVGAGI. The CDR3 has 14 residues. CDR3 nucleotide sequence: TGTGCCAGCAGTTACAACAAAGCGCAAGAGACCCAGTACTTC. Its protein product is CASSYNKAQETQYF.

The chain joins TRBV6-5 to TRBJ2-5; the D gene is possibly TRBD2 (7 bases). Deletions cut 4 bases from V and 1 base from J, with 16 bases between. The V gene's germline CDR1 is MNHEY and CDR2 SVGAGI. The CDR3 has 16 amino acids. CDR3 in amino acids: CASSLLGGGLQETQYF. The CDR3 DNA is TGTGCCAGCAGTTTGCTTGGGGGGGGCCTCCAAGAGACCCAGTACTTC.

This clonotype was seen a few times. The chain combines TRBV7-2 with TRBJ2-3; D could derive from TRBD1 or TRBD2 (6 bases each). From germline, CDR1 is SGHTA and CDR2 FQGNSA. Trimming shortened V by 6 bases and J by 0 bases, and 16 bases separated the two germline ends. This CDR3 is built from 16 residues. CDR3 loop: CASRSQGGGSTDTQYF. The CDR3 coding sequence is TGTGCCAGCAGATCACAGGGAGGAGGGAGCACAGATACGCAGTATTTT.

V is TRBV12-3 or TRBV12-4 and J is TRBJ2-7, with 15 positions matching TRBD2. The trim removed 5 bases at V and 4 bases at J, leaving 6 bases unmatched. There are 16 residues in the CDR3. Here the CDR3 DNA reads TGTGCCAGCAGTGCCGGACTAGCGGGGGGGCCGTACGAGCAGTACTTC. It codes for CASSAGLAGGPYEQYF.

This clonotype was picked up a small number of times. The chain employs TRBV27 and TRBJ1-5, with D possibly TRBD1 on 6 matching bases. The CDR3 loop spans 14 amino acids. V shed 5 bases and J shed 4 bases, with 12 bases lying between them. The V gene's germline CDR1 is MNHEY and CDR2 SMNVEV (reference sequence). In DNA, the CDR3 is TGTGCCAGCAGTACCAGGGGCTCAAATCAGCCCCAGCATTTT. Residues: CASSTRGSNQPQHF.

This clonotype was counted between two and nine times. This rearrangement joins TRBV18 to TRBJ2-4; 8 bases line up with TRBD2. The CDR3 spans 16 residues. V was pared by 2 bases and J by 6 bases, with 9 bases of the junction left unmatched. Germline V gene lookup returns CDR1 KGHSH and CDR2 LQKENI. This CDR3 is CASSPFGGGLVNIQYF. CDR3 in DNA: TGTGCCAGCTCACCATTCGGCGGGGGGCTCGTAAACATTCAGTACTTC.

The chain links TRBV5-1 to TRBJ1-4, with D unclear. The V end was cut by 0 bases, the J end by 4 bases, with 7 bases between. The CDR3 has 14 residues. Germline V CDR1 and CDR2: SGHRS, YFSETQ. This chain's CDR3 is CASSLGWVNEKLFF. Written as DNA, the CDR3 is TGCGCCAGCAGCTTGGGATGGGTTAATGAAAAACTGTTTTTT.

CDR3 coding DNA: TGTGCCACCAGCTTCAGCCCGGGGTCCTACGAGCAGTACTTC. It yields the protein CATSFSPGSYEQYF. J is TRBJ2-7 and V is TRBV15; a possible D gene is TRBD2 (5 bases). CDR1 is LNHNV and CDR2 is YYDKDF in the germline V gene (reference sequence). Trimming removed 5 bases from V and 1 base from J, with 12 bases in between. The CDR3 loop spans 14 amino acids.

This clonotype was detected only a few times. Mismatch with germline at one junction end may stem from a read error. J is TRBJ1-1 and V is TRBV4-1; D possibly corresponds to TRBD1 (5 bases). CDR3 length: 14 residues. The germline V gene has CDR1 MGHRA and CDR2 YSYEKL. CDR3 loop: CASSHPGGNPEAFF. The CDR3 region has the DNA TGCGCCAGCAGCCACCCCGGGGGGAACCCTGAAGCTTTCTTT.

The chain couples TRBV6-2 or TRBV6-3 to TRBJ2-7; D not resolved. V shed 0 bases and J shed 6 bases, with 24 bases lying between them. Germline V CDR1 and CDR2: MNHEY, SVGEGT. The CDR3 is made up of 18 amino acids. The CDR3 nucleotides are TGTGCCAGCAGTTACTCGACGGGTCGAGGCGGAATAAGCAGCGAGCAGTACTTC. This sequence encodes CASSYSTGRGGISSEQYF.

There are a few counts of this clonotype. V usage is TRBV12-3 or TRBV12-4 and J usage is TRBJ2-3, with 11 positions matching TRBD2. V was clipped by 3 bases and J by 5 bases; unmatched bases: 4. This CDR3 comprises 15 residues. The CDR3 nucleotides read TGTGCCAGCAGTTTTCTAGCGGGGGGAAGAGATACGCAGTATTTT. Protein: CASSFLAGGRDTQYF.

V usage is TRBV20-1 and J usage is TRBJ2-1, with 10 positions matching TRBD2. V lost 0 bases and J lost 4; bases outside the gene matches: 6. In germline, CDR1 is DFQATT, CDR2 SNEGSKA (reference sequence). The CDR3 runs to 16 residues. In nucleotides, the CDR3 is TGCAGTGCTAGAGATCCCCTAGCGGGGGTTTACAATGAGCAGTTCTTC. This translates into CSARDPLAGVYNEQFF.

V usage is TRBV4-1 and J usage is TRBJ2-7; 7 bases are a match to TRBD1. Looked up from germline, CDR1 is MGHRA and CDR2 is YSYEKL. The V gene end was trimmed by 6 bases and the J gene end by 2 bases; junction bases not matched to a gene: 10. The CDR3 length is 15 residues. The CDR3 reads CASSDEGGAAYEQYF. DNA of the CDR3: TGCGCCAGCAGTGACGAAGGGGGCGCCGCCTACGAGCAGTACTTC.

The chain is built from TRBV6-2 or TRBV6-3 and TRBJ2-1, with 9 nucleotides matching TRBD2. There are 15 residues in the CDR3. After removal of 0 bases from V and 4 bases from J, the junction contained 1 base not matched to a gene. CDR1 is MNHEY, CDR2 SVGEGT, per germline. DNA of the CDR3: TGTGCCAGCAGTTACTCTACTAGCGGGTACAATGAGCAGTTCTTC. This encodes CASSYSTSGYNEQFF.

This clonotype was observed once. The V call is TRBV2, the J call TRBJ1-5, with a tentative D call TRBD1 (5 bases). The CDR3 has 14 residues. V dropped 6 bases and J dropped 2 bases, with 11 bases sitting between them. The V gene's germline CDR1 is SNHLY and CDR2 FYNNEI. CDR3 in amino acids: CASRGVEGNQPQHF. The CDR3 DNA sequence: TGTGCCAGCAGGGGGGTGGAGGGCAATCAGCCCCAGCATTTT.

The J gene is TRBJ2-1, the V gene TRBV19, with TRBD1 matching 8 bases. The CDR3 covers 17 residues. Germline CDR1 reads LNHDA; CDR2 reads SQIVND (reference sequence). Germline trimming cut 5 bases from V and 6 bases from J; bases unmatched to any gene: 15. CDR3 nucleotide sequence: TGTGCCAGTAGTCCCGCGTGGCAGGGGGCGCGAGGCAATGAGCAGTTCTTC. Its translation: CASSPAWQGARGNEQFF.

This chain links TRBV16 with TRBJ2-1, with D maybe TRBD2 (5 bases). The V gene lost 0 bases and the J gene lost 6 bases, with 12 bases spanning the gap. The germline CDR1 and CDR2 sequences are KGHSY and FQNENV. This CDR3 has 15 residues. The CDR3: CASSQSGASINEQFF. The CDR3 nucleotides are TGTGCCAGCAGCCAATCTGGAGCTAGCATCAATGAGCAGTTCTTC.

CDR3 amino acids: CASSPDGTGGTYEQYF. DNA of the CDR3: TGTGCCAGCTCACCCGACGGGACAGGGGGGACCTACGAGCAGTACTTC. The chain couples TRBV18 to TRBJ2-7; 11 bases line up with TRBD1. Per the germline V gene, CDR1 is KGHSH and CDR2 is LQKENI. This CDR3 region has 16 residues. The V gene end was trimmed by 3 bases and the J gene end by 2 bases; junction bases not matched to a gene: 6. Together with reference TRBV18 and TRBJ2-7, the CDR3 gives the full variable domain: NAGVMQNPRHLVRRRGQEARLRCSPMKGHSHVYWYRQLPEEGLKFMVYLQKENIIDESGMPKERFSAEFPKEGPSILRIQQVVRGDSAAYFCASSPDGTGGTYEQYFGPGTRLTVT.

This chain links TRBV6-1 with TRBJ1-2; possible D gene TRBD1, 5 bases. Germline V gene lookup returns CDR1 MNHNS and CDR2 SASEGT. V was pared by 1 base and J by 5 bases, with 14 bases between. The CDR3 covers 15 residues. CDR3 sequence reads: CASSEGAGSLYGYTF. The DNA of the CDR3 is TGTGCCAGCAGTGAAGGGGCAGGGTCCCTTTATGGCTACACCTTC.

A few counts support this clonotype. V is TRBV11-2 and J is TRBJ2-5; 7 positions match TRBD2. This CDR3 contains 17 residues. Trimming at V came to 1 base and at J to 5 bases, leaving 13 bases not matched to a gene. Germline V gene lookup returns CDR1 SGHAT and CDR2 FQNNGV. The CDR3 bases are TGTGCCAGCAGCTTAGGACTAGCTAAAAGAGTCGGTGAGACCCAGTACTTC. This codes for CASSLGLAKRVGETQYF.

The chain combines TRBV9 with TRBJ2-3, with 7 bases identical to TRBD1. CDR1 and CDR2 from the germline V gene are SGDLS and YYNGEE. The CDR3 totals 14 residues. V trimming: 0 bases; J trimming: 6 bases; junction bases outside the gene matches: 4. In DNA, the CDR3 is TGTGCCAGCAGCGTAGTAGGGGGCTGGGATACGCAGTATTTT. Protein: CASSVVGGWDTQYF.

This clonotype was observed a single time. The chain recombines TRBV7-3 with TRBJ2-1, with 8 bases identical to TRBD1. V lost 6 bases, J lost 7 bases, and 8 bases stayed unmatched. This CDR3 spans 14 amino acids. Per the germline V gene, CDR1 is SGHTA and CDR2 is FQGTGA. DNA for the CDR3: TGTGCCAGCAGGCAGACAGGGGCCTCGAATGAGCAGTTCTTC. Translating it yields CASRQTGASNEQFF.

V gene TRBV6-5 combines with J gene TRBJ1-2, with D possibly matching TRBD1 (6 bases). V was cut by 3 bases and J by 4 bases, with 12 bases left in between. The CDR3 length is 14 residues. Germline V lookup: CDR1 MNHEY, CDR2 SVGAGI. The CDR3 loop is CASSYDRRGYGYTF. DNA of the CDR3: TGTGCCAGCAGTTATGACAGGAGAGGCTATGGCTACACCTTC.

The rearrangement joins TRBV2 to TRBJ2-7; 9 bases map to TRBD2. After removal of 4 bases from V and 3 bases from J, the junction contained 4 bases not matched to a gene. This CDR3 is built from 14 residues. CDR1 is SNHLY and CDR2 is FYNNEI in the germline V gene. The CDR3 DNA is TGTGCCAGCAGTGGGCTAGCGGGGATCTACGAGCAGTACTTC. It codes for CASSGLAGIYEQYF.

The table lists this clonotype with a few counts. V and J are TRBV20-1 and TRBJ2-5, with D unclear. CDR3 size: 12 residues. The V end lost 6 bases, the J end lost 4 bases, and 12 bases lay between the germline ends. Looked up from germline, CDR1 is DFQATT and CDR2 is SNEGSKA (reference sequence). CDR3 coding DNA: TGCAGTGCCCATATTGTAGGAGAGACCCAGTACTTC. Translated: CSAHIVGETQYF.

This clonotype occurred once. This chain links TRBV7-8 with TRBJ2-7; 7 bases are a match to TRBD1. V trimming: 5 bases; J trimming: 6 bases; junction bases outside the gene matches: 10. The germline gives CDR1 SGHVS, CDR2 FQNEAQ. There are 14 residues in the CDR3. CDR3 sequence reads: CASSPQGELVEQYF. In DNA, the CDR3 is TGTGCCAGCAGCCCCCAGGGGGAACTGGTCGAGCAGTACTTC. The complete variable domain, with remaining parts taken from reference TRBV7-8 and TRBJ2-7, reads GAGVSQSPRYKVAKRGQDVALRCDPISGHVSLFWYQQALGQGPEFLTYFQNEAQLDKSGLPSDRFFAERPEGSVSTLKIQRTQQEDSAVYLCASSPQGELVEQYFGPGTRLTVT.

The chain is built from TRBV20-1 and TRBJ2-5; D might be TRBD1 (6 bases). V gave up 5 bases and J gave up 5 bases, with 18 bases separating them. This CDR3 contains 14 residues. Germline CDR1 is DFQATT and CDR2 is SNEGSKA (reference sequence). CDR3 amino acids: CSAFSGVGEETQYF. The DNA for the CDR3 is TGCAGTGCTTTCTCAGGGGTTGGGGAGGAGACCCAGTACTTC.

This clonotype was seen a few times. The CDR3 spells CASSSPWLGVTGELFF. For the CDR3, the DNA is TGTGCCAGCAGTTCCCCGTGGCTCGGGGTGACCGGGGAGCTGTTTTTT. The chain employs TRBV12-3 or TRBV12-4 and TRBJ2-2, with a weak D call TRBD2 (5 bases). Deletions cut 4 bases from V and 5 bases from J, with 17 bases between. The CDR3 consists of 16 residues.

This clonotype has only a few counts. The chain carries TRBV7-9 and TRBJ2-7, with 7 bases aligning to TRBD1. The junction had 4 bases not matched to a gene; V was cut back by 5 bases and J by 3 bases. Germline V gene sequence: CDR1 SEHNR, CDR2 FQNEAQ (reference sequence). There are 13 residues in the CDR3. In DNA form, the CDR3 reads TGTGCCAGCAGCCCGGACAGGTTCTACGAGCAGTACTTC. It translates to CASSPDRFYEQYF.